Listed below are T cell receptor beta chains from one sample, sequenced in a study of graft-versus-host responses after intestinal transplantation. Data came from immunoSEQ multiplex PCR; TCRdb stores just in-frame clones and leaves some out. The sample has over 80,000 clones, 90% to 95% seen once; the top ten hold 0.15% to 0.2%. These receptors' targets are unknown. Here the sequenced sample was unstimulated CD4+ T cells sorted from spleen or lymph node cells, taken before transplant. These TCRs come from a human donor who was the organ donor for an intestinal transplant. The CDR3 runs from the conserved cysteine through the conserved F or W. Each record gives: clone size, D gene, V gene, J gene, CDR3 protein, CDR3 DNA. D genes are given only for firm matches. Expanded clones are given a class, and other clones once, few, many or no size at all.

-	-	TRBV19	TRBJ2-7	CASSIRGSLSYEQYF	TGTGCCAGTAGTATCCGCGGCAGCCTCTCCTACGAGCAGTACTTC
-	-	TRBV15	TRBJ1-1	CATSSRISGAAFF	TGTGCCACCAGCAGTCGAATCTCAGGCGCGGCTTTCTTT
-	-	TRBV11-2	TRBJ1-5	CASSLAWSANQPQHF	TGTGCCAGCAGCTTAGCGTGGAGTGCCAATCAGCCCCAGCATTTT
once	TRBD1	TRBV6-5	TRBJ2-1	CASSYSLTGTEQFF	TGTGCCAGCAGTTACTCATTGACAGGGACTGAGCAGTTCTTC
-	TRBD1	TRBV7-2	TRBJ1-1	CASSPDRANFEAFF	TGTGCCAGCAGTCCAGACAGGGCTAATTTCGAAGCTTTCTTT
-	-	TRBV2	TRBJ2-7	CASFARGRQYF	TGTGCCAGCTTCGCCAGGGGTCGGCAGTACTTC
-	-	TRBV18	TRBJ2-3	CASSPKGLRTDTQYF	TGTGCCAGCTCACCAAAAGGACTTCGCACAGATACGCAGTATTTT
-	-	TRBV2	TRBJ1-5	CASSPQGLTNQPQHF	TGTGCCAGCAGCCCTCAGGGGCTTACAAATCAGCCCCAGCATTTT
-	-	TRBV29-1	TRBJ2-5	CSVVAKAETQYF	TGCAGCGTTGTAGCCAAGGCTGAGACCCAGTACTTC
-	-	TRBV4-1	TRBJ1-2	CASSQSSRGYGYTF	TGCGCCAGCAGCCAGTCCTCCAGGGGTTATGGCTACACCTTC
-	-	TRBV7-2	TRBJ1-2	CASSLVAGKNGYTF	TGTGCCAGCAGCTTAGTTGCGGGGAAAAATGGCTACACCTTC
-	-	TRBV19	TRBJ2-5	CASSLNRIQETQYF	TGTGCCAGTAGTCTAAACAGGATCCAAGAGACCCAGTACTTC
-	-	TRBV7-2	TRBJ2-5	CASSRPSLAQETQYF	TGTGCCAGCAGCCGTCCCAGCCTAGCGCAAGAGACCCAGTACTTC
-	-	TRBV5-1	TRBJ1-4	CASSLAGEKLFF	TGCGCCAGCAGCTTGGCGGGGGAAAAACTGTTTTTT
-	-	TRBV29-1	TRBJ1-2	CSVDPRGIGIYGYTF	TGCAGCGTCGATCCTCGAGGGATCGGGATCTATGGCTACACCTTC
-	-	TRBV4-2	TRBJ2-3	CASSQGSGRDTQYF	TGTGCCAGCAGCCAAGGGTCAGGGCGAGATACGCAGTATTTT
-	TRBD1	TRBV30	TRBJ1-3	CAWSVRQGSGNTIYF	TGTGCCTGGAGTGTGAGACAGGGATCAGGAAACACCATATATTTT
-	TRBD1	TRBV2	TRBJ1-2	CASSKGTGVPYGYTF	TGTGCCAGCAGTAAAGGGACAGGGGTCCCATATGGCTACACCTTC
-	TRBD2	TRBV14	TRBJ2-1	CASSQDVGSGAKWNEQFF	TGTGCCAGCAGCCAAGATGTGGGTAGCGGGGCTAAGTGGAATGAGCAGTTCTTC
few	TRBD1	TRBV10-3	TRBJ1-2	CAISEQGASGYTF	TGTGCCATCAGCGAACAGGGGGCTAGCGGCTACACCTTC
-	-	TRBV9	TRBJ1-2	CASSVEDRTLYGYTF	TGTGCCAGCAGCGTAGAAGACAGAACCCTCTATGGCTACACCTTC
-	TRBD2	TRBV30	TRBJ2-3	CAWGGLAGASTDTQYF	TGTGCCTGGGGTGGACTAGCGGGGGCTAGCACAGATACGCAGTATTTT
-	-	TRBV2	TRBJ1-4	CASTLGRATNEKLFF	TGTGCCAGCACCTTGGGGCGAGCAACTAATGAAAAACTGTTTTTT
-	TRBD2	TRBV28	TRBJ2-7	CASSSKLTSARRQYF	TGTGCCAGCAGTTCCAAACTGACTAGCGCCAGACGGCAGTACTTC
-	-	TRBV2	TRBJ2-4	CASRQLAVAKNIQYF	TGTGCCAGCAGGCAATTAGCGGTTGCCAAAAACATTCAGTACTTC
-	TRBD2	TRBV5-8	TRBJ2-7	CASSRVGLAGARSSYEQYF	TGTGCCAGCAGTCGGGTGGGGCTAGCGGGGGCGCGTAGCTCCTACGAGCAGTACTTC
-	TRBD2	TRBV4-2	TRBJ2-1	CASSPGTSDEQFF	TGTGCCAGCAGCCCCGGGACTAGCGATGAGCAGTTCTTC
-	TRBD2	TRBV7-3	TRBJ2-3	CASSTGGTYMGTQYF	TGTGCCAGCAGCACCGGGGGGACCTACATGGGTACGCAGTATTTT
-	-	TRBV12-5	TRBJ1-1	CASGPDRNTEAFF	TGTGCTAGTGGCCCCGACAGGAACACTGAAGCTTTCTTT
-	TRBD1	TRBV5-4	TRBJ1-6	CASSLGQVRSPLHF	TGTGCCAGCAGCCTGGGACAGGTCAGGTCACCCCTCCACTTT
-	-	TRBV4-3	TRBJ1-2	CASSQDVAGARLYGYTF	TGCGCCAGCAGCCAAGATGTCGCGGGGGCCCGACTTTATGGCTACACCTTC
-	TRBD1	TRBV7-8	TRBJ1-6	CASSLVETGGLNYNSPLHF	TGTGCCAGCAGCTTAGTGGAGACAGGGGGCCTCAACTATAATTCACCCCTCCACTTT
-	-	TRBV5-1	TRBJ1-1	CASSFWTVMNTEAFF	TGCGCCAGCAGCTTTTGGACAGTTATGAACACTGAAGCTTTCTTT
-	TRBD2	TRBV5-1	TRBJ2-5	CASSSGKGLAGAKETQYF	TGCGCCAGCAGCTCAGGAAAGGGACTAGCGGGGGCAAAAGAGACCCAGTACTTC
-	-	TRBV30	TRBJ1-6	CAWRQRPGRVFNSPLHF	TGTGCCTGGAGGCAACGACCAGGGCGCGTGTTTAATTCACCCCTCCACTTT
-	TRBD2	TRBV7-3	TRBJ2-3	CASSLGGLAGGLAYF	TGTGCCAGCAGCTTAGGGGGACTAGCGGGGGGGCTGGCGTATTTT
-	TRBD1	TRBV5-4	TRBJ2-7	CASRKDRGQLGYEQYF	TGTGCCAGCAGGAAGGACAGGGGGCAGTTAGGGTACGAGCAGTACTTC
-	-	TRBV28	TRBJ1-3	CASSSRVLVSSSGNTIYF	TGTGCCAGCAGTTCCCGGGTGTTGGTCTCGAGCTCTGGAAACACCATATATTTT
-	-	TRBV5-1	TRBJ2-1	CASSPGTYSYNEQFF	TGCGCCAGCAGCCCGGGGACATACAGCTACAATGAGCAGTTCTTC
-	TRBD1	TRBV30	TRBJ2-7	CAWSPNRGRYEQYF	TGTGCCTGGAGTCCCAACAGGGGGCGGTACGAGCAGTACTTC
-	-	TRBV7-6	TRBJ2-7	CASSGQVSYEQYF	TGTGCCAGCAGCGGACAAGTATCCTACGAGCAGTACTTC
-	TRBD1	TRBV5-1	TRBJ1-2	CASSSGQGIYGYTF	TGCGCCAGCAGCTCCGGACAGGGGATATATGGCTACACCTTC
-	TRBD2	TRBV29-1	TRBJ2-1	CSVGLAGGNNEQFF	TGCAGCGTTGGTCTAGCGGGGGGCAACAATGAGCAGTTCTTC
-	TRBD2	TRBV7-9	TRBJ2-3	CASSLAGLATDTQYF	TGTGCCAGCAGCTTAGCGGGACTAGCGACAGATACGCAGTATTTT
-	TRBD1	TRBV30	TRBJ2-7	CAYGQGAYEQYF	TGTGCCTACGGACAGGGGGCCTACGAGCAGTACTTC
-	-	TRBV6-6	TRBJ1-6	CASSWGGGRNSPLHF	TGTGCCAGCAGTTGGGGGGGTGGAAGGAATTCACCCCTCCACTTT
-	TRBD1	TRBV7-6	TRBJ2-7	CASSLTGQGQYEQYF	TGTGCCAGCAGCCTTACCGGACAGGGGCAGTACGAGCAGTACTTC
-	-	TRBV10-1	TRBJ2-1	CASLALGVDEQFF	TGCGCCAGCCTTGCGCTAGGAGTCGATGAGCAGTTCTTC
-	TRBD2	TRBV4-3	TRBJ2-5	CASSQGKIAGGPETQYF	TGCGCCAGCAGCCAAGGGAAAATAGCGGGGGGGCCGGAGACCCAGTACTTC
once	-	TRBV2	TRBJ2-3	CASSVGGVVDTQYF	TGTGCCAGCAGTGTCGGCGGGGTGGTAGATACGCAGTATTTT
-	-	TRBV5-1	TRBJ1-4	CASSSDRKLFF	TGCGCCAGCAGCAGCGACAGAAAACTGTTTTTT
-	-	TRBV15	TRBJ2-2	CATSRDPRTGELFF	TGTGCCACCAGCAGAGATCCTAGGACTGGGGAGCTGTTTTTT
once	TRBD1	TRBV5-1	TRBJ2-7	CASSWGQGGEQYF	TGCGCCAGCAGCTGGGGACAGGGGGGCGAGCAGTACTTC
-	TRBD1	TRBV11-2	TRBJ1-4	CASSLTGNNEKLFF	TGTGCCAGCAGCTTGACAGGGAATAATGAAAAACTGTTTTTT
-	-	TRBV29-1	TRBJ1-2	CSGSTTESGYGYTF	TGCAGCGGATCCACGACAGAGTCTGGCTATGGCTACACCTTC
-	-	TRBV19	TRBJ2-3	CASSQGGGDTQYF	TGTGCCAGTAGTCAGGGGGGAGGAGATACGCAGTATTTT
-	-	TRBV5-8	TRBJ1-2	CASSLDREDGYTF	TGTGCCAGCAGCTTGGACCGGGAGGATGGCTACACCTTC
-	-	TRBV20-1	TRBJ1-2	CSGPGVEGYTF	TGCAGTGGTCCGGGGGTGGAAGGCTACACCTTC
few	TRBD1	TRBV10-3	TRBJ1-5	CAISAGQGNQPQHF	TGTGCCATCAGCGCAGGACAGGGTAATCAGCCCCAGCATTTT
-	TRBD2	TRBV5-1	TRBJ2-2	CASLPGGGLNTGELFF	TGCGCCAGTCTTCCTGGCGGGGGTCTTAACACCGGGGAGCTGTTTTTT